This TCR beta chain was recorded in a study of T cell repertoires in cytomegalovirus infection. Study outcomes and limitations: Carriers of CMV plus the relevant HLA were identified by cumulative public TCR beta family frequency.

From the reads, TCRdb called clonotypes with MiXCR, one entry per CDR3 protein. In the table there are some 560,000 distinct CDR3 sequences, 35% to 50% of which are singletons. Remarks on this clonotype: The antigen is undetermined.

CDR3 length: 14 residues. V lost 5 bases and J 1 base, leaving 9 bases between the germline ends. This sequence was found in a human donor in good health (CMV status not recorded). Some clones in this sample may be carry-over from other donors' samples. Material: cultured PBMCs, obtained from culture after CMV antigen stimulation. The chain links TRBV12-3 or TRBV12-4 to TRBJ1-3; no clear D. The CDR3 nucleotides are TGTGCCAGCAGTGCGGGTGGGTCTGGAAACACCATATATTTT. As protein: CASSAGGSGNTIYF.